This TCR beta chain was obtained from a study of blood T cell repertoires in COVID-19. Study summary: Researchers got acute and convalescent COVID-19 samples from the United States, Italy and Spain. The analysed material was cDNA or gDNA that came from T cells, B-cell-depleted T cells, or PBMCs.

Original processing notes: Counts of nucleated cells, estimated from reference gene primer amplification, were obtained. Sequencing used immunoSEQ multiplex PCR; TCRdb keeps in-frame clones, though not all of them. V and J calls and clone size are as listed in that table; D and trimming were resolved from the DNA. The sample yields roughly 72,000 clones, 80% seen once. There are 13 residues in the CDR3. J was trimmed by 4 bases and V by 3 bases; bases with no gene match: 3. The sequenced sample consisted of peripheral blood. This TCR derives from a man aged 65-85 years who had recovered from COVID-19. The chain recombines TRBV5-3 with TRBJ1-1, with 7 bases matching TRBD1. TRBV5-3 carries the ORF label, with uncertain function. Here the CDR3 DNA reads TGTGCCAGAAGCTGGGACAGCTCCACTGAAGCTTTCTTT. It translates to CARSWDSSTEAFF.